This T cell receptor (beta chain) was recovered during a study of cytotoxic CD8 clonotypes in ibrutinib-treated CLL. Overall study context: The study recorded mean values of approximately 260,000 productive templates and tens of thousands of productive rearrangements per sample.

Germline values: CDR1 SNHLY, CDR2 FYNNEI. The V end lost 5 bases, the J end lost 1 base, and 8 bases lay between the germline ends. The CDR3 consists of 13 residues. General study points: Clonality went up at the time of ibrutinib response, stayed stable in sustained remission, and later dropped back toward its baseline level at progression.

Regarding this clone: Its target is not known.

Using immunoSEQ multiplex PCR, the repertoire was profiled, and TCRdb retains in-frame clones only, with some absent. The sample shows 250,000 to 350,000 clones, about 72% of them seen only once. The authors obtained around 2 micrograms of genomic DNA from cryopreserved PBMCs for TCR beta libraries. Here the sequenced sample was PBMCs, taken at disease progression, from a patient treated with ibrutinib. This clonotype originated in a human donor with chronic lymphocytic leukemia. The chain is built from TRBV2 and TRBJ1-2; D not certain. CDR3 amino acids: CASSKTDNYGYTF. CDR3 DNA: TGTGCCAGCAGTAAAACAGATAACTATGGCTACACCTTC. Full variable domain (outside the CDR3, taken from reference TRBV2 and TRBJ1-2): EPEVTQTPSHQVTQMGQEVILRCVPISNHLYFYWYRQILGQKVEFLVSFYNNEISEKSEIFDDQFSVERPDGSNFTLKIRSTKLEDSAMYFCASSKTDNYGYTFGSGTRLTVV.